This TCR beta chain appears in the sequencing data of a study of T cell responses to AZD1222 COVID-19 vaccine. General study points: Baseline seropositives among AZD1222 recipients totaled only 6 or 7.

The length of the CDR3 is 14 residues. CDR1 LNHNV and CDR2 YYDKDF come from the germline V gene (reference sequence). V gave up 1 base and J gave up 0 bases, with 3 bases separating them. A word on this clone: The antigen remains undetermined.

Assay used: immunoSEQ multiplex PCR; TCRdb lists only in-frame clones, some missing. The table records some 150,000 clones, more than 75% of them present only once. This sequence joins TRBV15 and TRBJ2-2, with D unclear. The receptor was isolated from an adult in good health. The sequenced sample was peripheral blood, obtained on day 0 of AZD1222 vaccination. The CDR3 DNA is TGTGCCACCAGCAGAGGACCGAACACCGGGGAGCTGTTTTTT. As protein: CATSRGPNTGELFF.